This TCR delta chain is from a study of Vδ1+ human thymocytes. General study results and limits: Thymic TRG and TRD repertoires appeared highly polyclonal. Unexpected Vdelta2 sequences could cause misinterpretation of bulk repertoire data.

The CDR3 extends over 15 amino acids. Germline V CDR1 and CDR2: TSWWSYY, QGS. RNA was extracted from the cells and then reverse transcribed. Pooled V-gene forward primers with one constant-region reverse primer generated the CDR3 amplicons by multiplex PCR. TCRdb re-processed the multiplex PCR reads via CATT. The sample gives 80,000 or so delta-chain clones, approximately 30% of which show up once; over 0.2% is in the top ten. On this clone: The antigen is unknown. Compared with germline, one end of the junction differs, possibly owing to a read error.

The clonotype comes from a boy in the first two years of life who had congenital heart surgery. Sequenced sample: Vdelta1+ gamma-delta thymocytes from the thymus. Subset given: FACS-sorted CD3+ TCRalphabeta- TCRVdelta1+ TCRVdelta2- thymocytes. The chain is built from TRDV1 and TRDJ1; TRDD2 might be the D (5 bases). The CDR3 here is CALGDSSVYTDKLIF. The CDR3 DNA reads as TGTGCTCTTGGGGATTCCTCAGTGTACACCGATAAGCTCATCTTT.